This T cell receptor beta chain is from a study of T cell responses to AZD1222 COVID-19 vaccine. Generated by immunoSEQ multiplex PCR, the TCRdb table keeps only in-frame clones and is missing some. This sample has 150,000 to 180,000 clones, with around 85% found just once. Germline CDR1 SGHKS, CDR2 YYEKEE (reference sequence). This CDR3 has 15 residues. Trimming stripped 0 bases from V and 4 bases from J, with 14 bases between. The TCR was taken from an adult in good health. Sequenced here: peripheral blood, sampled on day 0 of MenACWY control vaccination. The gene calls are TRBV5-5 and TRBJ2-7; possibly TRBD1 for D (6 bases). The CDR3 coding sequence is TGTGCCAGCAGCTTGGTCCCCGGACAGTTTTACGAGCAGTACTTC. Its translation is CASSLVPGQFYEQYF.